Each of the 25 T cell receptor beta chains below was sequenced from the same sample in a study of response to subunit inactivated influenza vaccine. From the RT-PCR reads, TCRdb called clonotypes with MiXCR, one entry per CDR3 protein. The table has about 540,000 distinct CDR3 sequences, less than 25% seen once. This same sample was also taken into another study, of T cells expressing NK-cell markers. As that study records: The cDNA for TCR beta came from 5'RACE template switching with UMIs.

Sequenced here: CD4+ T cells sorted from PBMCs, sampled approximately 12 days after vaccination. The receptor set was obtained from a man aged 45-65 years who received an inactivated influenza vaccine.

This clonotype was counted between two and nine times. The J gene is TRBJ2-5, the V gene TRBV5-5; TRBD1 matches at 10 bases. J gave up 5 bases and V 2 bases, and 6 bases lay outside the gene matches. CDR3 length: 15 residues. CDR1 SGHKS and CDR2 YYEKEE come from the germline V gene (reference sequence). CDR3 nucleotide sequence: TGTGCCAGCAGCTTTGCGACAGGGGGCGTCGAGACCCAGTACTTC. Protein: CASSFATGGVETQYF.

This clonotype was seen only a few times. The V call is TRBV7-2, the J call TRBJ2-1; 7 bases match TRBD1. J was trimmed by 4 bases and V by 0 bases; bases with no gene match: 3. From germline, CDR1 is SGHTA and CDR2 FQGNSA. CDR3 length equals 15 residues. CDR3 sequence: CASSLADRIYNEQFF. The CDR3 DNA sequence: TGTGCCAGCAGCTTAGCGGACAGGATTTACAATGAGCAGTTCTTC.

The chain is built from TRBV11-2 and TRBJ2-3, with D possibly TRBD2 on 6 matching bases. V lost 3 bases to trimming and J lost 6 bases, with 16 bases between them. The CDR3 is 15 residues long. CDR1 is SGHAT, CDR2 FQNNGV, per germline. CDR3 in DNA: TGTGCCAGCAGCTTGACGGGACTCCTTATTGATACGCAGTATTTT. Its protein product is CASSLTGLLIDTQYF.

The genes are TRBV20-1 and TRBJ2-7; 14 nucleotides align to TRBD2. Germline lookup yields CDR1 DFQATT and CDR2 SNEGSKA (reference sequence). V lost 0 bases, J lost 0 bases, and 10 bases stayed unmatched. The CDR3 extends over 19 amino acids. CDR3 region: CSARELLGLAGGNSYEQYF. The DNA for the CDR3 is TGCAGTGCTAGAGAACTCCTAGGACTAGCGGGAGGTAACTCCTACGAGCAGTACTTC.

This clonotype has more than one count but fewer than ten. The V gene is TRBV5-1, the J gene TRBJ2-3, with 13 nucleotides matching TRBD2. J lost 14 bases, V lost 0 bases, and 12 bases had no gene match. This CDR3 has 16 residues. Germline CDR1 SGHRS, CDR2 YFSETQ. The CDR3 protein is CASSLDPGTSGDRGYF. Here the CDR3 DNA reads TGCGCCAGCAGCTTGGATCCGGGGACTAGCGGGGATCGCGGGTATTTT.

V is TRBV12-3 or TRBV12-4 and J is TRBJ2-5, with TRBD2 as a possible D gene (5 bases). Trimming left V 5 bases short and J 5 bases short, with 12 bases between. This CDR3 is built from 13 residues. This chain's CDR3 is CASSETRIETQYF. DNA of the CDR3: TGTGCCAGCAGTGAAACTAGGATTGAGACCCAGTACTTC.

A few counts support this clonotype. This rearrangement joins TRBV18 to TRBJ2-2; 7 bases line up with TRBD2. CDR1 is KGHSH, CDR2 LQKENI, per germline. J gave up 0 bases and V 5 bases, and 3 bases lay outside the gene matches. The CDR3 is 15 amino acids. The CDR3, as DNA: TGTGCCAGCTCATCTAGCGGACCGAACACCGGGGAGCTGTTTTTT. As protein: CASSSSGPNTGELFF.

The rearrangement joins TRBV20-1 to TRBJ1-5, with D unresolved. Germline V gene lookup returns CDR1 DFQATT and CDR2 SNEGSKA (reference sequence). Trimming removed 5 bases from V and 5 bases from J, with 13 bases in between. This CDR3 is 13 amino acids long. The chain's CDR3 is CSAAKGLDQPQHF. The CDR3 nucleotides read TGCAGTGCTGCGAAAGGACTAGATCAGCCCCAGCATTTT.

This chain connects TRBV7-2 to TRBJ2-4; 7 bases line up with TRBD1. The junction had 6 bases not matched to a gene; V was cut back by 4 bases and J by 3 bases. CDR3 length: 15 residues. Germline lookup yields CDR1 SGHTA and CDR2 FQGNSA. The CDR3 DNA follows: TGTGCCAGCAGCTACACTTGGGACAGCAAAAACATTCAGTACTTC. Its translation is CASSYTWDSKNIQYF.

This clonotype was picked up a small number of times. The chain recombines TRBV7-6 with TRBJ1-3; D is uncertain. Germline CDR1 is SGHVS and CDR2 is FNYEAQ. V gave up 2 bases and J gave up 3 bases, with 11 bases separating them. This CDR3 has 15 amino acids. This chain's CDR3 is CASSLSLSGGNTIYF. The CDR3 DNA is TGTGCCAGCAGCTTATCTCTTTCGGGTGGAAACACCATATATTTT.

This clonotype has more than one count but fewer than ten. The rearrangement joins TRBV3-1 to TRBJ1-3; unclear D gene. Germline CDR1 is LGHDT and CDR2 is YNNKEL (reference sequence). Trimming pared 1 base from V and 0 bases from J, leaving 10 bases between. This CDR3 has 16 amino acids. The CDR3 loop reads CASSQVGELSGNTIYF. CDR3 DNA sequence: TGTGCCAGCAGCCAAGTCGGGGAACTCTCTGGAAACACCATATATTTT. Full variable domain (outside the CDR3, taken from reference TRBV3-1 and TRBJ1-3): DTAVSQTPKYLVTQMGNDKSIKCEQNLGHDTMYWYKQDSKKFLKIMFSYNNKELIINETVPNRFSPKSPDKAHLNLHINSLELGDSAVYFCASSQVGELSGNTIYFGEGSWLTVV.

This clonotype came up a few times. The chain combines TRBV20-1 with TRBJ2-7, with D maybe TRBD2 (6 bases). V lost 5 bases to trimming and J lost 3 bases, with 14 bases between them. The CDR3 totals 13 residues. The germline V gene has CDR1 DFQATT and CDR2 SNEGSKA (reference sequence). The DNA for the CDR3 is TGCAGTGCTCTCCGCCGGACTAACTACGAGCAGTACTTC. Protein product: CSALRRTNYEQYF.

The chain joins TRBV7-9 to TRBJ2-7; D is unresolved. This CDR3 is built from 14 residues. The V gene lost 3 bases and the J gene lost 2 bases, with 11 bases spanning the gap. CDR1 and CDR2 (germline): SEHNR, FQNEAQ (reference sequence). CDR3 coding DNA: TGTGCCAGCAGCTTGCCCTCAAGCCCCTACGAGCAGTACTTC. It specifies CASSLPSSPYEQYF.

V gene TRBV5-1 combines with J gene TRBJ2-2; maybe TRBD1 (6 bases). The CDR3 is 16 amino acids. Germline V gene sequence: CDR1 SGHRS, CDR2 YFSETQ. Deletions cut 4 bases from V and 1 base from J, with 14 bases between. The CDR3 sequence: CASSTNDRRNTGELFF. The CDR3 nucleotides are TGCGCCAGCAGCACCAATGACAGGCGGAACACCGGGGAGCTGTTTTTT.

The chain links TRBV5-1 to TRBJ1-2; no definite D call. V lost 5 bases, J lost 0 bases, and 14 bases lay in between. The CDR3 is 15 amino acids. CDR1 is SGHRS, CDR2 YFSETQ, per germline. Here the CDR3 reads CASSLAAHTNYGYTF. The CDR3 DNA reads TGCGCCAGCAGTTTAGCAGCGCATACTAACTATGGCTACACCTTC.

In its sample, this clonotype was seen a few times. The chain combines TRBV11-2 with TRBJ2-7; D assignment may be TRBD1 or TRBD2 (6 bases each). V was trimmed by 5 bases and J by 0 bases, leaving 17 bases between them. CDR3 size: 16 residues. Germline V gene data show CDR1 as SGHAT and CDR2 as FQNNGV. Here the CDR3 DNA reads TGTGCCAGCAGCCTTAGGGGGGCGCTTGGCTCCTACGAGCAGTACTTC. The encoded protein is CASSLRGALGSYEQYF.

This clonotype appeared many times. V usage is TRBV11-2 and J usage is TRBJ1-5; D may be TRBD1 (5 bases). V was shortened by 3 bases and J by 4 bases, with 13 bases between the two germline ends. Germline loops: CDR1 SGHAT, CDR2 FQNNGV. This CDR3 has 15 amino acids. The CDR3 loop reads CASSFADGGNQPQHF. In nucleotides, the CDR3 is TGTGCCAGCAGCTTCGCTGACGGGGGTAATCAGCCCCAGCATTTT.

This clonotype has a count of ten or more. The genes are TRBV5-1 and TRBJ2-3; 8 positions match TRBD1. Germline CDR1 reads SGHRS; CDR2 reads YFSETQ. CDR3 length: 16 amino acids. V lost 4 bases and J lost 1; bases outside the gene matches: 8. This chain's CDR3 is CASSQFLTGGTDTQYF. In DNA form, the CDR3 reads TGCGCCAGCAGCCAATTCTTGACAGGGGGCACAGATACGCAGTATTTT. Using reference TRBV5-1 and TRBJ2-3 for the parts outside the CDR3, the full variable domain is KAGVTQTPRYLIKTRGQQVTLSCSPISGHRSVSWYQQTPGQGLQFLFEYFSETQRNKGNFPGRFSGRQFSNSRSEMNVSTLELGDSALYLCASSQFLTGGTDTQYFGPGTRLTVL.

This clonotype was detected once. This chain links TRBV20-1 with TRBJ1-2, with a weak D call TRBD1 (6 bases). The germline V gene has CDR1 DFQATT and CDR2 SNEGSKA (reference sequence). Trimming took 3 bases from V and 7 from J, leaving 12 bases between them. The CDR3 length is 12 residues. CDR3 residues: CSASKTGTGYTF. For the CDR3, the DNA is TGCAGTGCTAGCAAGACAGGAACTGGCTACACCTTC.

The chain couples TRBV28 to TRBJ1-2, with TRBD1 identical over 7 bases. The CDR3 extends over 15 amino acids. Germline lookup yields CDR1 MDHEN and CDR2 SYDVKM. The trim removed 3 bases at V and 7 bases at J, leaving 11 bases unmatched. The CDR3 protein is CASSFPRPTGSGYTF. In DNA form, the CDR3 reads TGTGCCAGCAGTTTCCCGCGACCGACAGGGTCTGGCTACACCTTC.

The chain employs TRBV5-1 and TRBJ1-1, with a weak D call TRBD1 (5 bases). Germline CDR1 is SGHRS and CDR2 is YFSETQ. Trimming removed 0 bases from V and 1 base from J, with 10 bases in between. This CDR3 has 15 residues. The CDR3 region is CASSLAATGNTEAFF. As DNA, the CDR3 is TGCGCCAGCAGCTTGGCGGCCACAGGGAACACTGAAGCTTTCTTT.

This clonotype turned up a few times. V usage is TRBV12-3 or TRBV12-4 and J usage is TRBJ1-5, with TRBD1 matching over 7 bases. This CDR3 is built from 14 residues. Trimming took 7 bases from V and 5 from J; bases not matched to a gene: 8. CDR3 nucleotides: TGTGCCAGCAACCCGACAGGGCGGGATCAGCCCCAGCATTTT. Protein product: CASNPTGRDQPQHF.

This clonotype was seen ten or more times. The CDR3 is CASSFGTTNEKLFF. The CDR3 DNA is TGCGCCAGCAGCTTCGGGACAACTAATGAAAAACTGTTTTTT. This chain joins TRBV5-1 and TRBJ1-4; no reliable D call. The germline gives CDR1 SGHRS, CDR2 YFSETQ. This CDR3 spans 14 amino acids. V dropped 2 bases and J dropped 0 bases, with 5 bases sitting between them.

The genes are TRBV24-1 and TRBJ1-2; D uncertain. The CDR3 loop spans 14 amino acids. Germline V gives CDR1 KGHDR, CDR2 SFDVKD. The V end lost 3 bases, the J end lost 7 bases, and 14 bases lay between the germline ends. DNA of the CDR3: TGTGCCACCAGTGATCCTGGCACCCTTGGTGGCTACACCTTC. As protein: CATSDPGTLGGYTF.

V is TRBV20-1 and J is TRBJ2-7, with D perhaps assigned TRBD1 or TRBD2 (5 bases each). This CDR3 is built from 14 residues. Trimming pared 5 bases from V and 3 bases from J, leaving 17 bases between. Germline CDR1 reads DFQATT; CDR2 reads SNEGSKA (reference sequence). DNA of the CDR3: TGCAGTGCTTCCTCGGGGCAGGGATTCTACGAGCAGTACTTC. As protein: CSASSGQGFYEQYF.